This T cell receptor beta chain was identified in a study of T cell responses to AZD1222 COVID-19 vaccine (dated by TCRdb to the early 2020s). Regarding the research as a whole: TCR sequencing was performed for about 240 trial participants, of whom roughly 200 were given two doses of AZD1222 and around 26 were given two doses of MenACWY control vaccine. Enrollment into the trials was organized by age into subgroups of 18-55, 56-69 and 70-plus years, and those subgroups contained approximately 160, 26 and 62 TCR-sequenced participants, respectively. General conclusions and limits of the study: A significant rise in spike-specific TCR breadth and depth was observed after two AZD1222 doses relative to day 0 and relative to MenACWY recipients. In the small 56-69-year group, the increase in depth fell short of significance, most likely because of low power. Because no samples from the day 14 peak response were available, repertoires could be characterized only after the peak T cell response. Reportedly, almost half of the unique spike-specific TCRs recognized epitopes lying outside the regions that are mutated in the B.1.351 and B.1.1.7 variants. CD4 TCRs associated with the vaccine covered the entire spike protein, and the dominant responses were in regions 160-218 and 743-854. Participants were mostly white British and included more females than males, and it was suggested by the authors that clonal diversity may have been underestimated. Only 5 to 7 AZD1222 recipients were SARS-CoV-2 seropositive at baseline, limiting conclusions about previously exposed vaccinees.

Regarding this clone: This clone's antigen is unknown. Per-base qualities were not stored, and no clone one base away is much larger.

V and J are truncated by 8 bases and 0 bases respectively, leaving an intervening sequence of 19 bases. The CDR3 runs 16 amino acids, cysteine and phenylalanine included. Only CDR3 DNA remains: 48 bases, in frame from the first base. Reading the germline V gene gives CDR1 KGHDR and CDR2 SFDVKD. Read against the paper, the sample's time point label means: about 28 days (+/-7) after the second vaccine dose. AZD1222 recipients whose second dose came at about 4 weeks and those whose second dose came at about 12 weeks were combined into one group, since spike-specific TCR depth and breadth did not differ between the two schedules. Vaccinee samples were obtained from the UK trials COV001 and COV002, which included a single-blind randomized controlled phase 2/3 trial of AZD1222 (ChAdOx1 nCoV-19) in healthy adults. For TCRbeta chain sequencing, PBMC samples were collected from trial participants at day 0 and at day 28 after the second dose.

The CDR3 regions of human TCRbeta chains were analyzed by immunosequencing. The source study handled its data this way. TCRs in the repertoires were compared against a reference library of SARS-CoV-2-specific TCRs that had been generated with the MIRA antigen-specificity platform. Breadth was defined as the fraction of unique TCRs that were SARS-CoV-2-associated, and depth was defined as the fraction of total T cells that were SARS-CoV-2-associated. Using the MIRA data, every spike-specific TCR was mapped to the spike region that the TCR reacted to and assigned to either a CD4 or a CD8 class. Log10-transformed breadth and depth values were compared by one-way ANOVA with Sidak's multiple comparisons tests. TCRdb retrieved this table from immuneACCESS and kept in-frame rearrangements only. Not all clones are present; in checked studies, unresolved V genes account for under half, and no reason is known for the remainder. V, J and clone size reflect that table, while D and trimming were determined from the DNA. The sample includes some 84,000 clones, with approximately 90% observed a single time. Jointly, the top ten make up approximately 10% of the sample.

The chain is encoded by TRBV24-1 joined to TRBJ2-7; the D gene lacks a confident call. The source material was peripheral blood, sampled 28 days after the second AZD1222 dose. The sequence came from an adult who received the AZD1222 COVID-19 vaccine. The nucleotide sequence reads TGTGCCACCATTCCGGGCCCTGGGTCGTCCTCCTACGAGCAGTACTTC. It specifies CATIPGPGSSSYEQYF.